These 21 T cell receptor beta chains share one sample of origin, sequenced in a study of tumor and adjacent non-tumor tissue in lung cancer. No cell sorting was done before RNA was extracted from the tissue. The library came from three nested PCR rounds adapted from ARM-PCR protocols. One entry per CDR3 protein results from TCRdb running MiXCR on the multiplex PCR reads. The sample has roughly 66,000 distinct CDR3 sequences, around three quarters seen once. Sequencing was carried out using lung tumor tissue. The receptor source for this set is a man aged 55 to 70 with non-small cell lung cancer.

Note on this clonotype: This may come from a read error, since a much larger clone is one base off. V and J are TRBV20-1 and TRBJ2-1; 11 bases are a match to TRBD2. Germline V gene data show CDR1 as DFQATT and CDR2 as SNEGSKA (reference sequence). V shed 6 bases, J shed 10 bases, and the junction held 14 bases outside the gene matches. The CDR3 runs 15 residues. The DNA of the CDR3 is TGCAGTGCCTCCCGGGGGGGGACTAGCGGAACAGAGCAGTTCTTC. It encodes CSASRGGTSGTEQFF.

Points on this clonotype: A junction end diverges from the germline sequence, so it may reflect a read error. The J gene is TRBJ2-7, the V gene TRBV6-5, with 8 bases fitting TRBD1. The CDR3 loop spans 16 amino acids. Germline CDR1 MNHEY, CDR2 SVGAGI. CDR3 region: CASRPDRGRQFYEQCF. For the CDR3, the DNA is TGTGCCAGCAGGCCTGACAGGGGTCGACAATTCTACGAGCAGTGCTTC.

Concerning this clonotype itself: At one end the junction does not follow the germline gene, possibly because of a read error. The chain uses TRBV11-1 and TRBJ2-7; 10 positions agree with TRBD2. The CDR3 has 19 residues. Germline V gene lookup returns CDR1 SGHAT and CDR2 FQDESV (reference sequence). CDR3 region: CAGSLSTTSGREPAYEQYF. The DNA of the CDR3 is TGTGCCGGCAGTTTAAGTACGACTAGCGGGCGGGAGCCCGCCTACGAGCAGTACTTC.

Comment on this clonotype: One end of the junction fails to match germline, which may point to a read error. The rearrangement joins TRBV12-3 or TRBV12-4 to TRBJ2-3; 7 bases map to TRBD2. The CDR3 extends over 15 amino acids. CDR3 nucleotides: TGTACCAGCAGTCGGGCTAGCGGCAGCACAGGTACGCAGTATTTT. This translates into CTSSRASGSTGTQYF.

Worth noting for this clonotype: The junction departs from germline at one end; a sequencing error may be responsible. J is TRBJ2-3 and V is TRBV6-1, with D possibly being TRBD1 (6 bases). Germline V CDR1 and CDR2: MNHNS, SASEGT. The CDR3 is made up of 15 amino acids. The CDR3 coding sequence is TGTGTCAACGCAATAGAGGCAGGGGCCACACATACGCAGTATTTT. Amino acid sequence: CVNAIEAGATHTQYF.

The V gene is TRBV6-5, the J gene TRBJ2-7; D possibly matches TRBD1 or TRBD2 (5 bases each). CDR1 MNHEY and CDR2 SVGAGI come from the germline V gene. This CDR3 region has 15 residues. DNA of the CDR3: TGTGCAGGCAGTTACGGGGCTGTACAGGTTTACGAGCAGTACTTC. It specifies CAGSYGAVQVYEQYF.

This chain uses TRBV7-8 with TRBJ2-7; possibly TRBD1 for D (5 bases). Per the germline V gene, CDR1 is SGHVS and CDR2 is FQNEAQ. The CDR3 is made up of 13 amino acids. Trimming stripped 1 base from V and 10 bases from J, with 14 bases between. The CDR3 loop reads CASSLDRLSDQYF. The CDR3 DNA sequence: TGTGCCAGCAGCTTAGACAGGCTCTCCGACCAGTACTTC.

Concerning this clonotype itself: Relative to the germline gene, one junction end is altered; a read error may explain this. J is TRBJ1-2 and V is TRBV6-5; tentatively, D is TRBD1 (6 bases). The CDR3 has 12 residues. Germline-derived CDR1 and CDR2 are MNHEY and SVGAGI. The DNA for the CDR3 is TGTACCAGCAGTAGGGGGGGCTATGGCTACACGTTC. Encoded protein: CTSSRGGYGYTF.

Turning to this clonotype: Germline and junction disagree at one end, which may indicate a read error. The chain recombines TRBV20-1 with TRBJ2-7; 12 bases align to TRBD2. Germline values: CDR1 DFQATT, CDR2 SNEGSKA (reference sequence). This CDR3 comprises 15 residues. Here the CDR3 reads CSARGRTSGNYEQCF. In DNA form, the CDR3 reads TGCAGTGCTAGGGGGAGGACTAGCGGGAACTACGAGCAGTGCTTC.

Concerning this clonotype: A read error may produce the germline difference seen at one junction end. The chain links TRBV11-3 to TRBJ2-1; 8 nucleotides align to TRBD2. This CDR3 contains 14 residues. Germline V gives CDR1 SGHNT, CDR2 YENEEA. The CDR3 DNA is TGTGTCAGCAGTTTAGCGGGGAGCCACAATGAGCAGTTCTTC. Translated: CVSSLAGSHNEQFF.

As concerns this clonotype: One end of the junction fails to match germline, which may point to a read error. This chain joins TRBV6-1 and TRBJ2-7; perhaps TRBD2 as D (5 bases). The length of the CDR3 is 16 residues. CDR1 is MNHNS and CDR2 is SASEGT in the germline V gene. The CDR3 nucleotides are TGTGTCAGCAGTGAGGTGGGAGCCGAAAGCTCCTACGAGCAGTACTTC. Protein sequence: CVSSEVGAESSYEQYF.

On this clonotype: The junction shows a germline mismatch at one end, possibly a read error. The chain joins TRBV6-1 to TRBJ1-3; D is undetermined. The CDR3 is 15 residues long. The germline gives CDR1 MNHNS, CDR2 SASEGT. CDR3 bases: TGTGCCAGCAGTGAGACCGCCGGCACTGGAAACATCATATATTTT. This codes for CASSETAGTGNIIYF.

Ten or more counts support this clonotype. V usage is TRBV6-5 and J usage is TRBJ2-1; the D gene is possibly TRBD2 (6 bases). The germline gives CDR1 MNHEY, CDR2 SVGAGI. V lost 3 bases and J lost 7, with 13 bases in between. CDR3 length equals 14 residues. The CDR3 bases are TGTGCCAGCAGTTATAAGGGCGGGATGAATGAGCAGTTCTTC. As protein: CASSYKGGMNEQFF.

This clonotype has a handful of counts. The junction shows a germline mismatch at one end, possibly a read error. The gene calls are TRBV6-6 and TRBJ2-6, with D perhaps matching TRBD1 or TRBD2 (5 bases each). CDR1 is MNHNY and CDR2 is SVGAGI in the germline V gene (reference sequence). The CDR3 runs 14 residues. The chain's CDR3 is CARGAGNGANVLTF. CDR3 nucleotides: TGTGCCAGAGGGGCAGGGAACGGGGCAAACGTCCTGACTTTC.

J is TRBJ2-7 and V is TRBV6-2 or TRBV6-3; D ambiguous. The better agreement between TRBJ2-1 and the DNA end casts doubt on the J call. The germline V gene has CDR1 MNHEY and CDR2 SVGEGT. The CDR3 has 13 amino acids. The CDR3 loop is CASTSPHGETQFF. CDR3 nucleotide sequence: TGTGCCAGCACCTCACCGCACGGAGAGACCCAGTTCTTC.

The chain uses TRBV5-4 and TRBJ1-6; 7 bases are shared with TRBD1. The CDR3 totals 15 residues. Germline V gene data show CDR1 as SGHNT and CDR2 as YYREEE (reference sequence). Here the CDR3 DNA reads TGTGGCAGTAGCGGAGAGACAGGGAGAAATTCACCCCTCCACTTT. This gives the protein CGSSGETGRNSPLHF.

The chain links TRBV12-3 or TRBV12-4 to TRBJ1-5, with D tentatively TRBD1 (5 bases). The CDR3 consists of 13 residues. The V end lost 6 bases, the J end lost 4 bases, and 10 bases lay between the germline ends. DNA of the CDR3: TGTGCCAGCAGCCTCAACAGGAATCAGCCCCAGCATTTT. Protein sequence: CASSLNRNQPQHF.

This clonotype was counted only a few times. The rearrangement uses TRBV28 and TRBJ2-1; D not certain. Germline V gene lookup returns CDR1 MDHEN and CDR2 SYDVKM. This CDR3 has 16 amino acids. V lost 4 bases and J 0 bases, leaving 13 bases between the germline ends. DNA of the CDR3: TGTGCCAGCAGTTCGACCCGCGTGAGCTCCTACAATGAGCAGTTCTTC. The encoded protein is CASSSTRVSSYNEQFF.

The V and J genes are TRBV20-1 and TRBJ2-3; 7 bases are a match to TRBD2. Losses at the gene ends were 7 bases for V and 1 base for J; bases not matched to a gene: 14. Germline assignment: CDR1 DFQATT and CDR2 SNEGSKA (reference sequence). This CDR3 region has 16 residues. CDR3 in DNA: TGCAGTGATACACACCCGCCCAGCGGGGGCACAGATACGCAGTATTTT. This translates into CSDTHPPSGGTDTQYF.

The rearrangement links TRBV6-1 to TRBJ2-6; D perhaps matches TRBD1 (6 bases). Germline V gives CDR1 MNHNS, CDR2 SASEGT. Trimming cost V 8 bases and J 16 bases, with 27 bases left between them. The CDR3 spans 15 residues. CDR3 residues: CASLRFGAGTKVLTF. CDR3 sequence (DNA): TGTGCCAGCTTACGTTTTGGGGCCGGGACAAAAGTACTGACTTTC.

To note about this clonotype: This could be a read error, since a much larger clone is one nucleotide away. The rearrangement joins TRBV5-1 to TRBJ2-2; D gene uncertain. Trimming removed 0 bases at V and 1 base at J, with 7 bases between. The CDR3 has 15 residues. Germline CDR1 SGHRS, CDR2 YFSETQ. The CDR3 nucleotides are TGCGCCAGCAGCTTGGAGGAACAGAACACCGGGGAGCTGTTTTTT. Its protein is CASSLEEQNTGELFF.